The entry below describes one TCR beta chain. Its antigen is currently unknown. As defined, naive CD8 cells were CD45RO-negative and positively selected for CCR7, with terminally differentiated effector memory CD45RA+ cells excluded. The sample is drawn from a study of shared clonotypes between healthy human individuals. Overall study findings and caveats: All-four-donor shared clonotypes had higher generation probabilities than non-shared clonotypes did.

Trimming removed 0 bases at V and 3 bases at J, with 12 bases between. This CDR3 comprises 16 residues. Germline loops: CDR1 SEHNR, CDR2 FQNEAQ (reference sequence). Deep-level settings were used for running the assay. Genomic DNA belonging to each subset was distributed in equal measure over several immunoSEQ plates. Authors' processing steps: Filtering differed for immunoSEQ, which gave only junction sequences without quality scores. Assay: immunoSEQ multiplex PCR; the TCRdb copy retains only in-frame clones and omits some. The V and J calls and clone size are taken from that table; D and trimming were inferred from the DNA. The sample holds millions of clones, over 85% seen once.

The chain combines TRBV7-9 with TRBJ2-1, with a tentative D call TRBD2 (5 bases). Sequencing used naive CD8+ T cells sorted from blood. The clonotype comes from a man in his late teens or twenties in good health. CDR3 in DNA: TGTGCCAGCAGCTTAGCTGGGCTAGCTGTCTACAATGAGCAGTTCTTC. Translated, it gives CASSLAGLAVYNEQFF.